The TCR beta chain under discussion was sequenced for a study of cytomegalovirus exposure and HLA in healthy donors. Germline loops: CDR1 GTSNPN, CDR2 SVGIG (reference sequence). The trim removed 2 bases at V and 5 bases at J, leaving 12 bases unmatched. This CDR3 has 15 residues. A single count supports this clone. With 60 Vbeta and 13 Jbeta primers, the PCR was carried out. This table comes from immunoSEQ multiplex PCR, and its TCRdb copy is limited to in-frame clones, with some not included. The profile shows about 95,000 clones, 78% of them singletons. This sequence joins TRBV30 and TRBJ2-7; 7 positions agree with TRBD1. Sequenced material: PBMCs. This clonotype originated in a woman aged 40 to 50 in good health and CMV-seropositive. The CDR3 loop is CAWSNPTGLGNEQYF. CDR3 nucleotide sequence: TGTGCCTGGAGTAATCCGACAGGGCTCGGAAACGAGCAGTACTTC.